The 19 T cell receptor beta chains presented below share a single source sample, sequenced in a study of T cells in Graves' hyperthyroidism and ophthalmopathy. Amplification targeted TCR beta CDR3 regions from RNA transcripts. First-round RT-PCR of the TCR CDR3 relied on the HTBI primer set. TCRdb itself ran the multiplex PCR reads through MiXCR, one entry per CDR3 protein. This repertoire shows about 600,000 distinct CDR3 sequences, roughly a sixth found once; its top ten account for under 3.5%. Sequenced material: blood. Receptor source: a woman aged 40 to 50 with Graves' ophthalmopathy.

In this sample, this clonotype turned up many times. The V call is TRBV30, the J call TRBJ1-4; D possibly corresponds to TRBD1 (6 bases). Trimming stripped 2 bases from V and 5 bases from J, with 15 bases between. The CDR3 is 15 residues long. Germline CDR1 is GTSNPN and CDR2 is SVGIG (reference sequence). CDR3 region: CAWSPPRGSNEKLFF. CDR3 in DNA: TGTGCCTGGAGTCCCCCAAGGGGGTCGAATGAAAAACTGTTTTTT.

This rearrangement joins TRBV20-1 to TRBJ2-1; D is uncertain. Germline CDR1 and CDR2: DFQATT and SNEGSKA (reference sequence). This CDR3 comprises 17 residues. V was cut by 2 bases and J by 4 bases, with 21 bases left in between. The CDR3 sequence: CSARPPLSGVGYNEQFF. Here the CDR3 DNA reads TGCAGTGCTAGACCCCCACTTTCTGGGGTCGGTTACAATGAGCAGTTCTTC.

This clonotype has a count of ten or more. This chain links TRBV5-5 with TRBJ1-5; D uncertain. Germline V gene data show CDR1 as SGHKS and CDR2 as YYEKEE (reference sequence). V was pared by 0 bases and J by 4 bases, with 11 bases between. CDR3 length: 15 residues. The CDR3 is CASSLGGSANQPQHF. The CDR3 nucleotides are TGTGCCAGCAGCTTGGGGGGATCAGCTAATCAGCCCCAGCATTTT.

This clonotype was counted ten times or more. This chain joins TRBV7-9 and TRBJ2-5; D unclear. Germline V gene sequence: CDR1 SEHNR, CDR2 FQNEAQ (reference sequence). Between the trimmed V and J ends, which lost 0 bases and 0 bases, there was a span of 14 bases. The CDR3 is 17 residues long. This CDR3 is CASSLAPAAENQETQYF. CDR3 coding DNA: TGTGCCAGCAGCTTAGCGCCCGCGGCGGAGAACCAAGAGACCCAGTACTTC.

V and J are TRBV19 and TRBJ2-1, with 7 bases lining up with TRBD1. The CDR3 is 15 amino acids. V was clipped by 0 bases and J by 4 bases; unmatched bases: 3. Germline V CDR1 and CDR2: LNHDA, SQIVND (reference sequence). Written as DNA, the CDR3 is TGTGCCAGTAGTATAGAGGGACAGCCTTACAATGAGCAGTTCTTC. Translating it yields CASSIEGQPYNEQFF.

This clonotype was observed a few times. The chain combines TRBV2 with TRBJ2-2, with a possible D match to TRBD2 (5 bases). This CDR3 comprises 15 residues. From germline, CDR1 is SNHLY and CDR2 FYNNEI. V was trimmed by 7 bases and J by 1 base, leaving 13 bases between them. The CDR3 DNA is TGTGCCAGCACCCAATCGGGATTGAACACCGGGGAGCTGTTTTTT. Protein product: CASTQSGLNTGELFF.

The rearrangement joins TRBV27 to TRBJ1-4; possible D gene TRBD1, 5 bases. V lost 3 bases, J lost 12 bases, and 17 bases lay in between. The germline V gene encodes CDR1 MNHEY and CDR2 SMNVEV (reference sequence). This CDR3 comprises 14 residues. CDR3 nucleotides: TGTGCCAGCAGTTTGAAGGGAGGGACCCGTGAACTGTTTTTT. Translating it yields CASSLKGGTRELFF.

This clonotype was seen at least ten times. The J gene is TRBJ1-2, the V gene TRBV20-1; possible D gene TRBD1, 5 bases. Germline-derived CDR1 and CDR2 are DFQATT and SNEGSKA (reference sequence). V was clipped by 3 bases and J by 4 bases, with 12 bases between them. The length of the CDR3 is 13 residues. The DNA of the CDR3 is TGCAGTGCTAGTTTAGGGGTTGGCTATGGCTACACCTTC. Protein: CSASLGVGYGYTF.

The rearrangement joins TRBV7-2 to TRBJ1-5, with D hard to call. CDR3 length: 13 residues. Looked up from germline, CDR1 is SGHTA and CDR2 is FQGNSA. V lost 4 bases, J lost 5 bases, and 9 bases lay in between. In nucleotides, the CDR3 is TGTGCCAGCAGCTCGGGCCCTCATCAGCCCCAGCATTTT. Its protein product is CASSSGPHQPQHF.

The table lists this clonotype with a few counts. In nucleotides, the CDR3 is TGCAGCGTTGGTCTTCTAGCGGACACAGATACGCAGTATTTT. Its translation: CSVGLLADTDTQYF. The chain is built from TRBV29-1 and TRBJ2-3; 7 bases are shared with TRBD2. The germline gives CDR1 SQVTM, CDR2 ANQGSEA. V shed 4 bases, J shed 2 bases, and the junction held 6 bases outside the gene matches. CDR3 length equals 14 residues.

This CDR3 reads CASRGGGHGEQFF. The CDR3 DNA is TGTGCCAGCAGGGGAGGGGGGCACGGTGAGCAGTTCTTC. This chain uses TRBV6-2 or TRBV6-3 with TRBJ2-1, with D tentatively TRBD2 (7 bases). CDR1 is MNHEY and CDR2 is SVGEGT in the germline V gene. The CDR3 has 13 amino acids. Between the trimmed V and J ends, which lost 6 bases and 9 bases, there was a span of 15 bases.

This clonotype was picked up many times. This chain joins TRBV27 and TRBJ2-7; 7 nucleotides align to TRBD1. Per the germline V gene, CDR1 is MNHEY and CDR2 is SMNVEV (reference sequence). Trimming took 8 bases from V and 0 from J; bases not matched to a gene: 10. The CDR3 contains 15 residues. CDR3 coding DNA: TGTGCCAGCGGCTCGGGGACAGAGAGCTCCTACGAGCAGTACTTC. Translated, it gives CASGSGTESSYEQYF.

Of note for this clonotype: A much bigger clone sits one base away, suggesting this may be a read error. The CDR3 carries no conserved terminal phenylalanine or tryptophan, so it likely arises from a read error. This chain connects TRBV3-1 to TRBJ2-1; no clear D gene. The CDR3 covers 15 residues. CDR1 LGHDT and CDR2 YNNKEL come from the germline V gene (reference sequence). V dropped 3 bases and J dropped 1 base, with 10 bases sitting between them. CDR3 bases: TGTGCCAGCAGCCAGGACGGAGCTTCCTACAATGAGCAGTTCCTC. It translates to CASSQDGASYNEQFL.

The sample holds many counts of this clonotype. V is TRBV2 and J is TRBJ1-1, with D perhaps matching TRBD1 (5 bases). V was clipped by 7 bases and J by 4 bases, with 13 bases between them. The germline V gene encodes CDR1 SNHLY and CDR2 FYNNEI. This CDR3 comprises 13 residues. The CDR3 bases are TGTGCCAGCACCCCCCTGGGGGGCACTGAAGCTTTCTTT. Encoded protein: CASTPLGGTEAFF. Complete variable domain (other parts from reference TRBV2 and TRBJ1-1): EPEVTQTPSHQVTQMGQEVILRCVPISNHLYFYWYRQILGQKVEFLVSFYNNEISEKSEIFDDQFSVERPDGSNFTLKIRSTKLEDSAMYFCASTPLGGTEAFFGQGTRLTVV.

This clonotype showed up many times. This chain connects TRBV28 to TRBJ1-2, with D possibly matching TRBD1 (6 bases). Germline CDR1 reads MDHEN; CDR2 reads SYDVKM. The CDR3 consists of 16 residues. V was pared by 2 bases and J by 4 bases, with 17 bases between. CDR3 DNA: TGTGCCAGCAGTTTAGGTCGGTTTGAGGGGGTCTATGGCTACACCTTC. Its translation is CASSLGRFEGVYGYTF.

The rearrangement links TRBV2 to TRBJ1-4; 12 bases are shared with TRBD1. The CDR3 covers 16 residues. Germline V gives CDR1 SNHLY, CDR2 FYNNEI. After removal of 5 bases from V and 4 bases from J, the junction contained 5 bases not matched to a gene. The DNA of the CDR3 is TGTGCCAGCAGTCCCGGGACAGGGGGCAATAATGAAAAACTGTTTTTT. Amino acids: CASSPGTGGNNEKLFF.

V gene TRBV7-9 combines with J gene TRBJ1-2, with 9 bases fitting TRBD1. CDR1 and CDR2 from the germline V gene are SEHNR and FQNEAQ (reference sequence). The CDR3 is made up of 18 amino acids. Losses at the gene ends were 5 bases for V and 8 bases for J; bases not matched to a gene: 21. The CDR3 nucleotides read TGTGCCAGCAGCCAAGACCCCGGACAGGGGCCGAATCCCATCGGCTACACCTTC. Its translation: CASSQDPGQGPNPIGYTF.

The rearrangement joins TRBV5-1 to TRBJ2-7; D assignment may be TRBD1 or TRBD2 (5 bases each). Between the trimmed V and J ends, which lost 1 base and 3 bases, there was a span of 8 bases. The length of the CDR3 is 13 residues. Per the germline V gene, CDR1 is SGHRS and CDR2 is YFSETQ. CDR3 in DNA: TGCGCCAGCAGCTTGTTTGGGGGCTACGAGCAGTACTTC. Translation gives CASSLFGGYEQYF.

This clonotype appeared many times. V usage is TRBV7-6 and J usage is TRBJ2-3; 7 nucleotides line up with TRBD2. The CDR3 covers 16 residues. Per germline, CDR1 SGHVS and CDR2 FNYEAQ. Trimming removed 1 base from V and 3 bases from J; junction bases left unmatched: 7. The CDR3 coding sequence is TGTGCCAGCAGCTTAGGGCGGGGCGGGAGTACAGATACGCAGTATTTT. Its translation is CASSLGRGGSTDTQYF.